This T cell receptor beta chain was observed in a study of regulatory T cells in long-lasting Graves disease. To note about this clonotype: The antigen remains unidentified.

Arm-PCR of CDR3 regions and iRepertoire HTBI primers were used to build TCR beta libraries. MiXCR, applied by TCRdb to the multiplex PCR reads, yields one record per CDR3 protein. The data contain 350,000 to 450,000 distinct CDR3 sequences, around 17% of them singletons. Points from the study as a whole: Whereas more than 950 public clonotypes were shared by new patients, persistent patients shared more, at about 2,500.

Time point of the sample: newly diagnosed GD, antithyroid drugs for less than 3 months. After RNA was extracted from PBMCs, the TCR library was made from it. J gave up 3 bases and V 3 bases, and 10 bases lay outside the gene matches. In germline, CDR1 is LNHNV, CDR2 YYDKDF (reference sequence). CDR3 size: 17 residues. A further study also used this sample, focusing on T cells in Graves' hyperthyroidism and ophthalmopathy. Per that paper: Model output signaled ophthalmopathy a median around 5.9 months ahead of onset.

The specimen was peripheral blood mononuclear cells (PBMCs), collected at new diagnosis, from a patient treated with antithyroid drugs. V and J are TRBV15 and TRBJ2-1; 8 bases are a match to TRBD2. The clonotype comes from a man aged 35 to 55 with Graves disease. CDR3 sequence: CATSSIRIGTSYNEQFF. Here the CDR3 DNA reads TGTGCCACCAGCAGTATAAGAATCGGGACTAGCTACAATGAGCAGTTCTTC.